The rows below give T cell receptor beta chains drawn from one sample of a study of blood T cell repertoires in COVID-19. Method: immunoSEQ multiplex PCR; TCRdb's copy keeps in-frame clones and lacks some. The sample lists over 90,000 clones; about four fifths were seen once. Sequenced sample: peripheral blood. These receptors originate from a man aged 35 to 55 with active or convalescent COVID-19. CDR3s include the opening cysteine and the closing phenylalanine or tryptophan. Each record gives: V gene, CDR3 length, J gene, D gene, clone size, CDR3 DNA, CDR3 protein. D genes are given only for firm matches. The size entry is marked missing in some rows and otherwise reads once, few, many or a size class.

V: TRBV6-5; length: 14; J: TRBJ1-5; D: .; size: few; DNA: TGTGCCGGCTCCAGGGATTATAGCAATCAGCCCCAGCATTTT; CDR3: CAGSRDYSNQPQHF
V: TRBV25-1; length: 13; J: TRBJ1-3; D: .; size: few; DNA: TGTGCCAGCAGTGATCCCAGTTTAGACAGAAAGGATTTT; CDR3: CASSDPSLDRKDF
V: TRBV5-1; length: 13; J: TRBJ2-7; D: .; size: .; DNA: TGCGCCAGCAGCTTCCAGGGTACAGTTGAGCAGTACTTC; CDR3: CASSFQGTVEQYF
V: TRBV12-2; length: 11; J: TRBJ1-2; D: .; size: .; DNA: TGTGCAATGGAGGGCGACTATGGCTACACCTTC; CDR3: CAMEGDYGYTF
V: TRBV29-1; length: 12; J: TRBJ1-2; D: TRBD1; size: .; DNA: TGCAGCGAGCATCAGGGGGCGGGTGGCTACACCTTC; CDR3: CSEHQGAGGYTF
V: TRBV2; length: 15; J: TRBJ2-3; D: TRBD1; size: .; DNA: TGTGCCAGCAGGGACAGGGTTGGGAAGACAGATACGCAGTATTTT; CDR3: CASRDRVGKTDTQYF
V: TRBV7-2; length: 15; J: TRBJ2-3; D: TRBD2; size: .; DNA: TGTGCCAGCAGCTTACTAGCGGGGGGCACAGATACGCAGTATTTT; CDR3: CASSLLAGGTDTQYF
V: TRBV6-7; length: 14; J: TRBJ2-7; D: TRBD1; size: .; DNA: TGTGCCAGCAGTTCCGGACAGGGGGGATACGAGCAGTACTTC; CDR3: CASSSGQGGYEQYF
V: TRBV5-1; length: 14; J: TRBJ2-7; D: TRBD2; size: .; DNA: TGCGCCAGCAGCCGCACTAGCGGTTCCTACGAGCAGTACTTC; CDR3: CASSRTSGSYEQYF
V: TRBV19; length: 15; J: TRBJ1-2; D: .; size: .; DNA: TGTGCCAGTAGGATCCCCGCTGGTACACCGGGAGGCTACACCTTC; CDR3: CASRIPAGTPGGYTF
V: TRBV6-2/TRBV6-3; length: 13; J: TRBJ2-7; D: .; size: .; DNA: TGTGCCAGCAGCCCCGGGGATTCCTACGAGCAGTACTTC; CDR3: CASSPGDSYEQYF
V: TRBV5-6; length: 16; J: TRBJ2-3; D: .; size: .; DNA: TGTGCCAGCAGTAGGAGATCAGGGCTGGGGACAGATACGCAGTATTTT; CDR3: CASSRRSGLGTDTQYF
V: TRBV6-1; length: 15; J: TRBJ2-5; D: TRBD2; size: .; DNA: TGTGCCAGCAGTGAAACGGGGGGTAGGCAAGAGACCCAGTACTTC; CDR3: CASSETGGRQETQYF
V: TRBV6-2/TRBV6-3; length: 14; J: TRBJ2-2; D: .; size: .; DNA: TGTGCCAGCAGTCAGACACTAGCCCCCGGGGAGCTGTTTTTT; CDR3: CASSQTLAPGELFF
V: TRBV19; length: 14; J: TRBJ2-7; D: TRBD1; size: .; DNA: TGTGCCAGTAGACAGGGGTGGGGAACCTACGAGCAGTACTTC; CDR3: CASRQGWGTYEQYF
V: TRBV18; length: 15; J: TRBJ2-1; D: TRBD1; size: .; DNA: TGTGCCAGCTCACGGGGACAGGGGGCAAACAATGAGCAGTTCTTC; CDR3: CASSRGQGANNEQFF
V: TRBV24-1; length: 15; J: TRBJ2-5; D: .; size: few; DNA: TGTGCCACCAGTGAAGGGGCTAGCGACCAAGAGACCCAGTACTTC; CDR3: CATSEGASDQETQYF
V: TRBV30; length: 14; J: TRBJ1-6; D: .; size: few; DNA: TGTGCCTGGGAGGGGAGGACCTATAATTCACCCCTCCACTTT; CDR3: CAWEGRTYNSPLHF
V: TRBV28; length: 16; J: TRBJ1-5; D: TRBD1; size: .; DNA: TGTGCCAGCAGTTCGCCGGGGACAGGGTTCGGGCAGCCCCAGCATTTT; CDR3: CASSSPGTGFGQPQHF
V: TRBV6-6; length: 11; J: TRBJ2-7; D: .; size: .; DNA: TGTGCCAGCAGTTCCCTCTACGAGCAGTACTTC; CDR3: CASSSLYEQYF
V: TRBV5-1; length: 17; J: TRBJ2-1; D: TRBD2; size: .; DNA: TGCGCCAGCAGCCGAGGTCGGACTAGCGGGATATACAATGAGCAGTTCTTC; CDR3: CASSRGRTSGIYNEQFF
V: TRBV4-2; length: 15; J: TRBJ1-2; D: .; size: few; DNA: TGTGCCACCACGCGGGAGGGACCCAATAACTATGGCTACACCTTC; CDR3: CATTREGPNNYGYTF
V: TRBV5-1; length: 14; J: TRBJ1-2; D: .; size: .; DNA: TGCGCCAGCAGCTTGGCGTCAGGCGCCAAGGACTACACCTTC; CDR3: CASSLASGAKDYTF
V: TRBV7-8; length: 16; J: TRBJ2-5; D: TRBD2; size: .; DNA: TGTGCCAGCAGCTCCCGCCAGTCTAGCGGGGAAGAGACCCAGTACTTC; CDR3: CASSSRQSSGEETQYF
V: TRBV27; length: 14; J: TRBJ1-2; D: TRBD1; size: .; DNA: TGTGCCAGCAGGATTACCGGCCAGGGGGCGAACCACACCTTC; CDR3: CASRITGQGANHTF
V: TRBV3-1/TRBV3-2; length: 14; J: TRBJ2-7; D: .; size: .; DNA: TGTGCCAGCAGCCAGCGGGGGCCGGGATACGAGCAGTACTTC; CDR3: CASSQRGPGYEQYF
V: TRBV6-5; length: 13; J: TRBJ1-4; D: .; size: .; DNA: TGTGCCAGCCGTACAACAACTAATGAAAAACTGTTTTTT; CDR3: CASRTTTNEKLFF
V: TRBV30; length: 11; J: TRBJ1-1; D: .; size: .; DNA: TGTGCCTGGAGTAAACGGACTGAAGCTTTCTTT; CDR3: CAWSKRTEAFF
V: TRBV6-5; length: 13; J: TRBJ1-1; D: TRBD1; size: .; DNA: TGTGCCAGCAGTACACAGGGGAAGGCTGAAGCTTTCTTT; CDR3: CASSTQGKAEAFF
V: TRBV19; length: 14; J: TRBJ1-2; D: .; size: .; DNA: TGTGCCAGTAGTAACTACGAACTTAACTATGGCTACACCTTC; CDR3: CASSNYELNYGYTF
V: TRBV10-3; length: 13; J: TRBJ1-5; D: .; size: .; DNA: TGTGCCATCAGTGAGTCTGGGGGGCAGCCCCAGCATTTT; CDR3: CAISESGGQPQHF
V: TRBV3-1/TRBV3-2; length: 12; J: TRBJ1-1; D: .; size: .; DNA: TGTGCCAGCAAACAGGGGAACACTGAAGCTTTCTTT; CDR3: CASKQGNTEAFF
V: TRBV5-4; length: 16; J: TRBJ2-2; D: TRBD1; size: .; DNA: TGTGCCAGCCGCATCCTGACAGGGGCCAACACCGGGGAGCTGTTTTTT; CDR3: CASRILTGANTGELFF
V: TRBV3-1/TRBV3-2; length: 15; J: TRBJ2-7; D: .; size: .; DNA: TGTGCCAGCAGCCAAGCGGGCAGGGGTGGCTACGAGCAGTACTTC; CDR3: CASSQAGRGGYEQYF
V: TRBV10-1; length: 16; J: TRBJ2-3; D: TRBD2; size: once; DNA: TGCGCCAGCAGTTTCACAATAGCGGGGGGGCCTGATACGCAGTATTTT; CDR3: CASSFTIAGGPDTQYF